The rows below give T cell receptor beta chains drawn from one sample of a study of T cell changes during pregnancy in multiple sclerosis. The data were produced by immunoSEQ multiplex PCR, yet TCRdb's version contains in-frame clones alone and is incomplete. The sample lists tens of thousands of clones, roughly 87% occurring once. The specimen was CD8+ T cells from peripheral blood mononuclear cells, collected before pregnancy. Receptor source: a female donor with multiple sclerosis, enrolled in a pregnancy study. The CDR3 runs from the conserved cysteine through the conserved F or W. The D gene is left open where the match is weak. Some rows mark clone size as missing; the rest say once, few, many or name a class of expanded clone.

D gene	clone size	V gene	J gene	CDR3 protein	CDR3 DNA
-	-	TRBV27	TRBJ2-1	CASSLVTDYNEQFF	TGTGCCAGCAGTTTAGTTACAGACTACAATGAGCAGTTCTTC
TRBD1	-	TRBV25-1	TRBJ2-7	CASSGGQDRYEQYF	TGTGCCAGCAGCGGCGGACAGGACCGCTACGAGCAGTACTTC
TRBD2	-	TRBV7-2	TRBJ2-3	CASSLGGSTTDTQYF	TGTGCCAGCAGCTTAGGCGGGAGTACTACAGATACGCAGTATTTT
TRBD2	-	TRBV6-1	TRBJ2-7	CAIDPGLAAYEQYF	TGTGCCATCGATCCGGGACTAGCAGCCTACGAGCAGTACTTC
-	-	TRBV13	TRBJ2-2	CASSLGLDTGELFF	TGTGCCAGCAGCTTAGGACTGGACACCGGGGAGCTGTTTTTT
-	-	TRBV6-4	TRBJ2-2	CASSPSNTGELFF	TGTGCCAGCAGTCCTTCGAACACCGGGGAGCTGTTTTTT
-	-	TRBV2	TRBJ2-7	CASSGLSEQYF	TGTGCCAGCTCAGGGCTCTCCGAGCAGTACTTC
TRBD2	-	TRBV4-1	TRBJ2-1	CASSQPGAGEKFF	TGCGCCAGCAGCCAGCCTGGGGCGGGAGAAAAGTTCTTC
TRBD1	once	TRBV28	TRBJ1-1	CASSVPPTGATEAFF	TGTGCCAGCAGTGTACCCCCGACAGGGGCCACTGAAGCTTTCTTT
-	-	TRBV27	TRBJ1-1	CASSLSGGKVDAFF	TGTGCCAGCAGTTTATCGGGGGGGAAGGTGGATGCTTTCTTT
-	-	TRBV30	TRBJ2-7	CAWSVQGEQYF	TGTGCCTGGAGTGTACAGGGCGAGCAGTACTTC
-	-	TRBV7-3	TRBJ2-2	CASSLNLNTGELFF	TGTGCCAGCAGCTTAAACTTGAACACCGGGGAGCTGTTTTTT
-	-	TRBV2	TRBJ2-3	CASSEASGLHTDTQYF	TGTGCCAGCAGTGAAGCTAGCGGACTACACACAGATACGCAGTATTTT
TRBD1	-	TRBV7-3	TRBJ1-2	CASSWGQGDYGYTF	TGTGCCAGCAGCTGGGGACAGGGAGACTATGGCTACACCTTC
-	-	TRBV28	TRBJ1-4	CASSLSGNEKLFF	TGTGCCAGCAGTTTATCGGGTAATGAAAAACTGTTTTTT
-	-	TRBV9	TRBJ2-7	CASSVEGTGSYEQYF	TGTGCCAGCAGCGTAGAAGGAACAGGCAGCTACGAGCAGTACTTC
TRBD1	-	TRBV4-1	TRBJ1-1	CASSHRTGALNTEAFF	TGCGCCAGCAGCCACCGGACAGGGGCCTTGAACACTGAAGCTTTCTTT
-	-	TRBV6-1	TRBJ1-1	CASSPVNTEAFF	TGTGCCAGCAGTCCAGTGAACACTGAAGCTTTCTTT
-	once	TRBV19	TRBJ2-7	CASSMGLGAYEQYF	TGTGCCAGTAGTATGGGCCTAGGGGCCTACGAGCAGTACTTC
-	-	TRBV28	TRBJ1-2	CASSRVGGGYYGYTF	TGTGCCAGCAGCCGAGTAGGGGGGGGCTACTATGGCTACACCTTC
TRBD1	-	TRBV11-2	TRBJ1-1	CASSGPTGGAGNTEAFF	TGTGCCAGCAGCGGACCAACAGGGGGCGCAGGGAACACTGAAGCTTTCTTT
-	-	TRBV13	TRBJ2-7	CASSQGRSYEQYF	TGTGCCAGCAGCCAAGGGAGATCCTACGAGCAGTACTTC